Reported below is one T cell receptor beta chain. Its antigen is not identified. The PCR used 60 V beta and 13 J beta primers. The method was immunoSEQ multiplex PCR; TCRdb's version includes in-frame clones alone and lacks a portion of them. The data show tens of thousands of clones, approximately 83% seen once. Germline assignment: CDR1 SGHTA and CDR2 FQGNSA. The V segment lost 1 base and the J segment 5 bases; nucleotides outside the gene matches: 10. CDR3 length equals 16 residues. The record originates from a study of glioma-infiltrating T cells after dendritic cell vaccination. For the study at large: Samples are from glioblastoma patients in Phase I and II dendritic cell vaccine trials.

General study findings and limits: Longer survival after dendritic cell vaccination followed higher pretreatment TIL content. No direct clonality-survival link was found; a diverse polyclonal response may matter.

Sequenced material: blood, taken before dendritic cell vaccination. This clonotype was obtained from a human donor with glioblastoma. The chain recombines TRBV7-2 with TRBJ2-5, with 7 bases lining up with TRBD2. CDR3 nucleotides: TGTGCCAGCAGCTTAGAGGGGAGGGCTGTTTTCGAGACCCAGTACTTC. Encoded protein: CASSLEGRAVFETQYF.